The 21 T cell receptor beta chains listed next were all sequenced from one sample in a study of cytomegalovirus exposure and HLA in healthy donors. PCR used 60 Vbeta primers and 13 Jbeta primers. Measured with immunoSEQ multiplex PCR; TCRdb has only the in-frame clones, and not every one. The sample lists roughly 110,000 clones, approximately 85% occurring once. The material sequenced was PBMCs. Receptor source: a man aged 50 to 60 in good health and CMV-seronegative.

This chain joins TRBV13 and TRBJ1-3, with 10 bases fitting TRBD1. V was clipped by 6 bases and J by 2 bases; unmatched bases: 4. The V gene's germline CDR1 is PRHDT and CDR2 FYEKMQ (reference sequence). CDR3 size: 15 residues. The CDR3 is CASRRQGAPGNTIYF. CDR3 in DNA: TGTGCCAGCAGGAGACAGGGGGCGCCTGGAAACACCATATATTTT.

This clone has a handful of counts. The chain employs TRBV12-5 and TRBJ2-1; 10 nucleotides agree with TRBD2. This CDR3 contains 13 residues. Trimming took 8 bases from V and 8 from J; bases not matched to a gene: 6. Germline V lookup: CDR1 LGHNT, CDR2 FRNRAP. CDR3: CASYKRGGHEQFF. In DNA, the CDR3 is TGTGCTAGTTACAAGCGGGGGGGCCATGAGCAGTTCTTC.

This clone turned up a few times. The chain couples TRBV4-1 to TRBJ2-2, with D possibly matching TRBD1 (6 bases). The CDR3 extends over 16 amino acids. V lost 0 bases, J lost 7 bases, and 15 bases lay in between. CDR1 MGHRA and CDR2 YSYEKL come from the germline V gene. The CDR3 reads CASSQDGGRWGGELFF. CDR3 bases: TGCGCCAGCAGCCAAGATGGGGGCAGATGGGGCGGGGAGCTGTTTTTT.

Only a few counts were recorded for this clone. V gene TRBV9 combines with J gene TRBJ1-6, with no clear D. The germline V gene encodes CDR1 SGDLS and CDR2 YYNGEE. The CDR3 is 15 amino acids. The V end was cut by 4 bases, the J end by 3 bases, with 11 bases between. The CDR3 loop is CASSSTGFYNSPLHF. CDR3 nucleotide sequence: TGTGCCAGCAGCTCTACGGGATTCTATAATTCACCCCTCCACTTT.

The rearrangement joins TRBV15 to TRBJ1-5; possibly TRBD1 for D (6 bases). CDR3 length: 15 residues. Deletions cut 5 bases from V and 2 bases from J, with 13 bases between. CDR1 and CDR2 (germline): LNHNV, YYDKDF (reference sequence). The CDR3 loop reads CATSQQGNGNQPQHF. Written as DNA, the CDR3 is TGTGCCACCAGCCAACAGGGAAATGGCAATCAGCCCCAGCATTTT.

This clone has a single count. The rearrangement joins TRBV28 to TRBJ2-7; weak D call: TRBD2 (6 bases). CDR1 and CDR2 from the germline V gene are MDHEN and SYDVKM. The CDR3 extends over 11 amino acids. Trimming took 8 bases from V and 5 from J, leaving 10 bases between them. The CDR3 DNA sequence: TGTGCCAGCTCTAGCGCCCACGAGCAGTACGTC. It encodes CASSSAHEQYV.

This clone has a single count. This chain links TRBV13 with TRBJ1-2; D unclear. The CDR3 runs 15 residues. V lost 6 bases and J lost 5, with 19 bases in between. Germline V lookup: CDR1 PRHDT, CDR2 FYEKMQ (reference sequence). The CDR3 reads CASRRVGREKYGYTF. CDR3 DNA sequence: TGTGCCAGCAGGAGAGTGGGCCGGGAGAAGTATGGCTACACCTTC.

Points on this clone: At one boundary the junction diverges from the germline segment, which might be a read error. Other DNA sequences in this specimen translate into the identical CDR3. The genes are TRBV6-4 and TRBJ1-6; 7 bases align to TRBD1. CDR3 length: 14 residues. Germline assignment: CDR1 MRHNA and CDR2 SNTAGT. CDR3 residues: CAKTGTAYNSPLHF. The DNA of the CDR3 is TGTGCCAAAACCGGGACAGCCTATAATTCCCCCCTCCACTTT.

This clone was seen a handful of times. The CDR3 protein is CASSVDRDFGGYTF. In DNA form, the CDR3 reads TGTGCCAGTAGTGTCGACAGGGATTTCGGTGGCTACACCTTC. V is TRBV19 and J is TRBJ1-2; TRBD1 matches 7 bases. Trimming took 5 bases from V and 7 from J; bases not matched to a gene: 10. Per the germline V gene, CDR1 is LNHDA and CDR2 is SQIVND (reference sequence). CDR3 size: 14 residues.

Written as DNA, the CDR3 is TGCGCCAGCAGCCCCCCCCCGGGAGGCGGGGAGCTGTTTTTT. Amino acid sequence: CASSPPPGGGELFF. J is TRBJ2-2 and V is TRBV4-3, with TRBD2 matching over 7 bases. CDR1 and CDR2 from the germline V gene are LGHNA and YSLEER. The V segment lost 4 bases and the J segment 7 bases; nucleotides outside the gene matches: 6. The CDR3 length is 14 residues.

V is TRBV18 and J is TRBJ2-3, with 13 positions matching TRBD2. The ends lost 4 bases at V and 2 bases at J; junction bases unmatched: 9. The CDR3 spans 18 residues. Germline values: CDR1 KGHSH, CDR2 LQKENI. The CDR3 sequence is CASSLPGLAGQNTDTQYF. The DNA for the CDR3 is TGTGCCAGCTCACTACCGGGACTAGCGGGGCAAAACACAGATACGCAGTATTTT.

This chain links TRBV5-1 with TRBJ2-1; 7 bases line up with TRBD2. Germline CDR1 and CDR2: SGHRS and YFSETQ. V lost 2 bases to trimming and J lost 8 bases; unmatched junction nucleotides: 7. This CDR3 contains 14 residues. The CDR3 spells CASSFGGGRDEQFF. CDR3 DNA: TGCGCCAGCAGCTTTGGGGGGGGGAGGGATGAGCAGTTCTTC.

The chain recombines TRBV18 with TRBJ2-5, with 8 positions matching TRBD2. V was clipped by 0 bases and J by 1 base; unmatched bases: 7. CDR3 size: 17 residues. Per germline, CDR1 KGHSH and CDR2 LQKENI. The CDR3 is CASSPPDGLALQETQYF. CDR3 bases: TGTGCCAGCTCACCACCGGATGGACTAGCCCTCCAAGAGACCCAGTACTTC.

The V gene is TRBV5-6, the J gene TRBJ1-4; 8 bases are shared with TRBD1. The CDR3 contains 14 residues. Germline V lookup: CDR1 SGHDT, CDR2 YYEEEE. J was trimmed by 5 bases and V by 1 base; bases with no gene match: 1. CDR3 in amino acids: CASSLRTGNEKLFF. The CDR3 DNA reads as TGTGCCAGCAGCTTGAGGACAGGGAATGAAAAACTGTTTTTT. The full variable domain, completed using reference TRBV5-6 and TRBJ1-4, is DAGVTQSPTHLIKTRGQQVTLRCSPKSGHDTVSWYQQALGQGPQFIFQYYEEEERQRGNFPDRFSGHQFPNYSSELNVNALLLGDSALYLCASSLRTGNEKLFFGSGTQLSVL.

The V call is TRBV30, the J call TRBJ1-5; 7 nucleotides match TRBD1. Germline V gene data show CDR1 as GTSNPN and CDR2 as SVGIG (reference sequence). The J segment lost 4 bases and the V segment lost 1 base, leaving 1 base of the junction unmatched. The CDR3 loop spans 13 amino acids. CDR3 in DNA: TGTGCCTGGAGTGCAGGGGGAAATCAGCCCCAGCATTTT. Protein product: CAWSAGGNQPQHF.

The chain recombines TRBV30 with TRBJ2-3; 10 nucleotides align to TRBD2. The length of the CDR3 is 14 residues. The germline gives CDR1 GTSNPN, CDR2 SVGIG (reference sequence). V shed 1 base, J shed 3 bases, and the junction held 1 base outside the gene matches. CDR3 DNA sequence: TGTGCCTGGAGTGGGGGACTAGCGACAGATACGCAGTATTTT. Its protein is CAWSGGLATDTQYF.

J is TRBJ2-5 and V is TRBV5-1; 7 nucleotides match TRBD1. The CDR3 is 13 residues long. With 3 bases clipped from V and 5 bases from J, the junction kept 4 bases outside the gene matches. The germline gives CDR1 SGHRS, CDR2 YFSETQ. CDR3 in DNA: TGCGCCAGCAGCTGGGACAGAAGGGAGACCCAGTACTTC. Amino acid sequence: CASSWDRRETQYF. Looking up the rest from reference TRBV5-1 and TRBJ2-5 gives the full variable domain: KAGVTQTPRYLIKTRGQQVTLSCSPISGHRSVSWYQQTPGQGLQFLFEYFSETQRNKGNFPGRFSGRQFSNSRSEMNVSTLELGDSALYLCASSWDRRETQYFGPGTRLLVL.

V usage is TRBV4-1 and J usage is TRBJ1-4; 8 bases align to TRBD1. Germline CDR1 and CDR2: MGHRA and YSYEKL. J gave up 8 bases and V 0 bases, and 5 bases lay outside the gene matches. This CDR3 is built from 15 residues. The CDR3, as DNA: TGCGCCAGCAGCCAAGATTCGGACAGGGACGAAAAACTGTTTTTT. The encoded protein is CASSQDSDRDEKLFF.

Details on this clone: One junction end disagrees with the germline gene, perhaps due to a read error. The genes are TRBV7-2 and TRBJ1-1; no firm D call. From germline, CDR1 is SGHTA and CDR2 FQGNSA. The CDR3 length is 15 residues. DNA for the CDR3: TGTGCCAGCAGCCGCTTCCCCCGGGGAAACACTGAAACTTTCTTT. Translating it yields CASSRFPRGNTETFF.

The chain links TRBV30 to TRBJ2-5, with TRBD2 as a possible D gene (6 bases). The CDR3 is 14 residues long. V gave up 0 bases and J gave up 2 bases, with 10 bases separating them. Germline assignment: CDR1 GTSNPN and CDR2 SVGIG (reference sequence). The DNA of the CDR3 is TGTGCCTGGAGTGTAAGGAGGGTTCAAGAGACCCAGTACTTC. Amino acid sequence: CAWSVRRVQETQYF.

The chain has TRBV27 and TRBJ1-1; D gene ambiguous. Trimming shortened V by 0 bases and J by 0 bases, and 5 bases separated the two germline ends. The CDR3 length is 14 residues. From germline, CDR1 is MNHEY and CDR2 SMNVEV (reference sequence). The CDR3 DNA is TGTGCCAGCAGTTTATCCCTTATGAACACTGAAGCTTTCTTT. Protein sequence: CASSLSLMNTEAFF.